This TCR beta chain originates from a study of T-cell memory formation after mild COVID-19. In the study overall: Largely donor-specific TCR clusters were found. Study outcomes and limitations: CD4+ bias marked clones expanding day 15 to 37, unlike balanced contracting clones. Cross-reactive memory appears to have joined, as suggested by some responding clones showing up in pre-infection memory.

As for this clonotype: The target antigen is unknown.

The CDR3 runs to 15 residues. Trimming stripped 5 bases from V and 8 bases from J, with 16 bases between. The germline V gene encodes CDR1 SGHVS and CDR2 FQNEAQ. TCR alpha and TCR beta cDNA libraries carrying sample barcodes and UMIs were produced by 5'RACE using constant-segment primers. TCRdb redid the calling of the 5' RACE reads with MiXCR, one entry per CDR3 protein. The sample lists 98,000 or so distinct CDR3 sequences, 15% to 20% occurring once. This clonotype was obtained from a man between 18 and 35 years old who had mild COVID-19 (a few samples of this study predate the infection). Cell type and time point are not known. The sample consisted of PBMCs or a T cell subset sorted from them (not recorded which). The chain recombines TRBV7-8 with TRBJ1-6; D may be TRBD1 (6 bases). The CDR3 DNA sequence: TGTGCCAGCAGCCCGGGCGGGACACTTTATTCACCCCTCCACTTT. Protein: CASSPGGTLYSPLHF.